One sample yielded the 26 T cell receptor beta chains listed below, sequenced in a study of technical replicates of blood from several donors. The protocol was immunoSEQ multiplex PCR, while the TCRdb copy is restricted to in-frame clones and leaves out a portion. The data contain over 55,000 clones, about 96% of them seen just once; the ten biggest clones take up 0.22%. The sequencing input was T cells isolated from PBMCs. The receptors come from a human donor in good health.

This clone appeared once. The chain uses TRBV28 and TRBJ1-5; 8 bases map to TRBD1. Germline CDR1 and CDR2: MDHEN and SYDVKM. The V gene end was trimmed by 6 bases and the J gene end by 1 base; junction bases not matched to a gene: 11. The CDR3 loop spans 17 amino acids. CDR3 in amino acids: CASRTDRDGLSNQPQHF. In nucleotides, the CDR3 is TGTGCCAGCAGGACGGACAGGGACGGGTTAAGCAATCAGCCCCAGCATTTT.

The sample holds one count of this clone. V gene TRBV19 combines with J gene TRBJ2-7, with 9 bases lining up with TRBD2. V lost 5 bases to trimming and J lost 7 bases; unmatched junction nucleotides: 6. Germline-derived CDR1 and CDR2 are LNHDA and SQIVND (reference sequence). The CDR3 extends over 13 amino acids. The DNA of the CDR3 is TGTGCCAGTAGTGGGCTAGCGGGAAGGGAGCAGTACTTC. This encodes CASSGLAGREQYF.

The DNA of the CDR3 is TGTGCCAGCTCACCGGTGACGGCAGGGCGTAACTATGGCTACACCTTC. It encodes CASSPVTAGRNYGYTF. The chain couples TRBV18 to TRBJ1-2, with D maybe TRBD1 (5 bases). V was cut by 3 bases and J by 1 base, with 15 bases left in between. CDR3 length: 16 amino acids. Looked up from germline, CDR1 is KGHSH and CDR2 is LQKENI.

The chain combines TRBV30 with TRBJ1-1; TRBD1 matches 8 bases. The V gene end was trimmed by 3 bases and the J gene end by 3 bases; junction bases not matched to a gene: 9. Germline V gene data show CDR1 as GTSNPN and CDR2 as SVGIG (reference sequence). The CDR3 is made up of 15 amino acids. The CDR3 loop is CAWSLDRVEDTEAFF. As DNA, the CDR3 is TGTGCCTGGAGCCTGGACAGGGTTGAAGACACTGAAGCTTTCTTT. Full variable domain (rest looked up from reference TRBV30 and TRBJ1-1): SQTIHQWPATLVQPVGSPLSLECTVEGTSNPNLYWYRQAAGRGLQLLFYSVGIGQISSEVPQNLSASRPQDRQFILSSKKLLLSDSGFYLCAWSLDRVEDTEAFFGQGTRLTVV.

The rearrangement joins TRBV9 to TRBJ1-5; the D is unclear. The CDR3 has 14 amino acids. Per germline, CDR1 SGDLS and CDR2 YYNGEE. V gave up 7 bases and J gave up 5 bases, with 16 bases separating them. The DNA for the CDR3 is TGTGCCAGCTCGGCGGCATTTTTTGATCAGCCCCAGCATTTT. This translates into CASSAAFFDQPQHF.

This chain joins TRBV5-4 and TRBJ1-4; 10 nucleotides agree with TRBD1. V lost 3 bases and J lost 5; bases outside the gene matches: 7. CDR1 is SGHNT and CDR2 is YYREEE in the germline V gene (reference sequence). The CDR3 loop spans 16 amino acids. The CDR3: CASSSPTGGGNEKLFF. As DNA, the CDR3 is TGTGCCAGCAGCTCCCCGACAGGGGGCGGGAATGAAAAACTGTTTTTT.

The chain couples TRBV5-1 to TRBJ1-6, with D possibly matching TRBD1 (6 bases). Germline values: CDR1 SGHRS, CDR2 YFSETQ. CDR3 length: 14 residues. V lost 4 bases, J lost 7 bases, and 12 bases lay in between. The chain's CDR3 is CASSPSGTNSPLHF. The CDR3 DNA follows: TGCGCCAGCAGCCCGTCCGGGACAAATTCACCCCTCCACTTT.

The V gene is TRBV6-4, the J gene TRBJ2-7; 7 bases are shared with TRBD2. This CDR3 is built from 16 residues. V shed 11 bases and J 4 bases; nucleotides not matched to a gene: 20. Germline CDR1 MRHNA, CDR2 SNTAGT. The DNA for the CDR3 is TGTGCCCCGCGAGGATGGGGGGGATCAATGTGGTACGAGCAGTACTTC. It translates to CAPRGWGGSMWYEQYF.

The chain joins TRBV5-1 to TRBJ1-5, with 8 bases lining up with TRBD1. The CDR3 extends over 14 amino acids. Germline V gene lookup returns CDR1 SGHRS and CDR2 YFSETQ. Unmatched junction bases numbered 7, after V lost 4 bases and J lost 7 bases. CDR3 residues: CASSTGTGGQPQHF. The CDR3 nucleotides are TGCGCCAGCAGCACAGGGACAGGAGGGCAGCCCCAGCATTTT.

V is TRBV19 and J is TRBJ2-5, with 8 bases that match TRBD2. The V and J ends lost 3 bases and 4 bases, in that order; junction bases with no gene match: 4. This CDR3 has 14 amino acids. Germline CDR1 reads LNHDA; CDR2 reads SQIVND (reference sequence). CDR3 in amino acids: CASSIAGGGETQYF. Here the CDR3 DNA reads TGTGCCAGTAGTATTGCGGGAGGCGGAGAGACCCAGTACTTC. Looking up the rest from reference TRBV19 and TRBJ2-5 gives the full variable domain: DGGITQSPKYLFRKEGQNVTLSCEQNLNHDAMYWYRQDPGQGLRLIYYSQIVNDFQKGDIAEGYSVSREKKESFPLTVTSAQKNPTAFYLCASSIAGGGETQYFGPGTRLLVL.

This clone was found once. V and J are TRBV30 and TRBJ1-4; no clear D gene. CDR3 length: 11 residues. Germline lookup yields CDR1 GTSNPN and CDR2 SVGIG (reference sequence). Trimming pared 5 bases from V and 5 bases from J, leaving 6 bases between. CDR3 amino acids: CAWHFNEKLFF. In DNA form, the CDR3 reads TGTGCCTGGCATTTCAATGAAAAACTGTTTTTT.

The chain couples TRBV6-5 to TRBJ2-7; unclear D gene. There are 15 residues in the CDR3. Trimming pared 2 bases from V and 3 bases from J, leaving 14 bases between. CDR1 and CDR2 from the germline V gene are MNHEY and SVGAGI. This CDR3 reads CASSYGSRNSYEQYF. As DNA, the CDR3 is TGTGCCAGCAGTTACGGGTCAAGGAACAGCTACGAGCAGTACTTC.

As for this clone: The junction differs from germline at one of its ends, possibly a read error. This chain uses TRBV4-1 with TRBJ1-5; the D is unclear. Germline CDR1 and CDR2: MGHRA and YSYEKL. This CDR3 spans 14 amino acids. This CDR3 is CASNEGDRNQSQHF. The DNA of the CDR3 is TGCGCCAGCAACGAAGGAGATCGCAATCAGTCCCAGCATTTT.

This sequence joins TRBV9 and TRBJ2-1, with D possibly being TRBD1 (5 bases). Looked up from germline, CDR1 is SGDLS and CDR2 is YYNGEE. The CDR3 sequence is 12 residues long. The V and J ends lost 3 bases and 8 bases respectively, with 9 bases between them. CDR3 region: CASSGAGYEQFF. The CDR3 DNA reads TGTGCCAGCAGCGGGGCAGGGTATGAGCAGTTCTTC.

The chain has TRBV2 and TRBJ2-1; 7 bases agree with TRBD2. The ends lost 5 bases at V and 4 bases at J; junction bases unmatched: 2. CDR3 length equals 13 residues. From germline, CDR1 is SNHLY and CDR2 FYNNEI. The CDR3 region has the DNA TGTGCCAGCAGTAGACTAGCTTACAATGAGCAGTTCTTC. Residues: CASSRLAYNEQFF.

CDR3 region: CASSEVGFGNTIYF. The CDR3 bases are TGTGCCAGCAGTGAAGTCGGGTTTGGAAACACCATATATTTT. V and J are TRBV6-1 and TRBJ1-3; no reliable D call. CDR1 MNHNS and CDR2 SASEGT come from the germline V gene. V lost 1 base and J 3 bases, leaving 7 bases between the germline ends. The CDR3 consists of 14 residues.

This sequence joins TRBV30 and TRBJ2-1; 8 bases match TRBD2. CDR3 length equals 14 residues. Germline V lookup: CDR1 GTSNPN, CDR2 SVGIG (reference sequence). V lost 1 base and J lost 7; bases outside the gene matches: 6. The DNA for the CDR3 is TGTGCCTGGAGTGCAAGCGGGGGTAGGAATGAGCAGTTCTTC. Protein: CAWSASGGRNEQFF.

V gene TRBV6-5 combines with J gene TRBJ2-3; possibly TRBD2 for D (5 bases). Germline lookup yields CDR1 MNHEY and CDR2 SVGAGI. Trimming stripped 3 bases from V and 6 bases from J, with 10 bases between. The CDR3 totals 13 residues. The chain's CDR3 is CASSYGSWDTQYF. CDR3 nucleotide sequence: TGTGCCAGCAGTTATGGGAGTTGGGATACGCAGTATTTT.

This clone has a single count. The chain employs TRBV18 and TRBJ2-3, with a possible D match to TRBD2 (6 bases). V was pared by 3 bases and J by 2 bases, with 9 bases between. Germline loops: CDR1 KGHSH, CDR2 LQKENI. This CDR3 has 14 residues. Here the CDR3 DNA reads TGTGCCAGCTCACCGGGACTCAACACAGATACGCAGTATTTT. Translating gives CASSPGLNTDTQYF.

CDR3 nucleotide sequence: TGTGCCACCAGCAGAGAACGGGATAGCGGACTTAAAGAGACCCAGTACTTC. Protein sequence: CATSRERDSGLKETQYF. The chain has TRBV15 and TRBJ2-5, with D possibly being TRBD2 (6 bases). Germline CDR1 is LNHNV and CDR2 is YYDKDF (reference sequence). Trimming took 0 bases from V and 3 from J, leaving 17 bases between them. The CDR3 sequence is 17 residues long.

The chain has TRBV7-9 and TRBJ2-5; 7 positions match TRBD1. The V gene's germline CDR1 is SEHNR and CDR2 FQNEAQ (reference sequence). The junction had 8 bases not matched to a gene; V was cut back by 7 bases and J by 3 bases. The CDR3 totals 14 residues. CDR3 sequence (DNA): TGTGCCAGCACCTACCCAGACAGGGAAGAGACCCAGTACTTC. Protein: CASTYPDREETQYF.

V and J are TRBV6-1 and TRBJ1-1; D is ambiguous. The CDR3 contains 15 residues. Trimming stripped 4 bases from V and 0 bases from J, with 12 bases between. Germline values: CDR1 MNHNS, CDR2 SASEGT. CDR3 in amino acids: CASSVFGSMNTEAFF. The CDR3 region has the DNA TGTGCCAGCAGTGTATTCGGTAGTATGAACACTGAAGCTTTCTTT.

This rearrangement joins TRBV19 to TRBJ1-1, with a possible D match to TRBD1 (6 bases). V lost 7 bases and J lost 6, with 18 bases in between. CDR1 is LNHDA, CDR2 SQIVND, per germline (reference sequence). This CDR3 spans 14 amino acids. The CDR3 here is CASKTGDLMAEAFF. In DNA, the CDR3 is TGTGCCAGTAAGACAGGTGATTTGATGGCTGAAGCTTTCTTT.

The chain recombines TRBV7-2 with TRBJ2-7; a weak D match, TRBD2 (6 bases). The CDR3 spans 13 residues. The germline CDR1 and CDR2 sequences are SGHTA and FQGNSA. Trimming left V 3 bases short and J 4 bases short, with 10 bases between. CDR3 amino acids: CASSLDAGYEQYF. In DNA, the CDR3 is TGTGCCAGCAGCTTGGACGCGGGGTACGAGCAGTACTTC.

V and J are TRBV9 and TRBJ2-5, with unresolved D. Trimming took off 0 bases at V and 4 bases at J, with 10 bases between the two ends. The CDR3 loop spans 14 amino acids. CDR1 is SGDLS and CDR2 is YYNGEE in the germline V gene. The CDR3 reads CASSVATAGETQYF. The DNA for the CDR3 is TGTGCCAGCAGCGTAGCTACAGCTGGAGAGACCCAGTACTTC.

CDR3 in DNA: TGTGCCACCAGCAGCAACTACCGACCTGGTCCCGAGGACAGGGCTTACTATGGCTACACCTTC. It is translated as CATSSNYRPGPEDRAYYGYTF. The chain is built from TRBV15 and TRBJ1-2; 8 nucleotides line up with TRBD1. The CDR3 has 21 residues. The V gene end was trimmed by 3 bases and the J gene end by 3 bases; junction bases not matched to a gene: 24. CDR1 LNHNV and CDR2 YYDKDF come from the germline V gene (reference sequence).